Reported below is one T cell receptor (beta chain). This entry belongs to a study of blood T cells in healthy people across ages. Each sample provided at least 6 micrograms of extracted total RNA. Germline CDR1 MGHDK, CDR2 SYGVNS. The CDR3 covers 13 residues. V was clipped by 8 bases and J by 1 base, with 11 bases between them. With a J-beta primer mix and a sample-barcoded 5' primer, a second PCR ran 7 to 11 cycles. Paired-end reads containing CDR3 totaled no fewer than 2.5 million for each sample. Using its own MiXCR run on the 5' RACE reads, TCRdb lists one record per CDR3 protein. The sample includes some 700,000 distinct CDR3 sequences, approximately 39% of them seen just once.

This sequence joins TRBV25-1 and TRBJ2-5; D is unclear. This receptor was obtained from a woman aged 60-75 years in good health. Material: blood. The CDR3 sequence: CASGYWLQETQYF. The CDR3 DNA reads TGTGCCAGCGGTTACTGGCTCCAAGAGACCCAGTACTTC.